This T cell receptor beta chain emerged from a study of T cell repertoires in cytomegalovirus infection. Study as a whole: Selected CMV epitopes included recently identified HLA-C-restricted ones as well as well-studied HLA-B-restricted ones. Matching HLA type and CMV infection were both indicated by public TCR beta signatures. Study-wide results and limits: Accumulated public TCR beta family frequency recognized individuals carrying CMV together with the relevant HLA. Clonotype analysis showed dominance of the ex vivo response by HLA-C-restricted CMV-specific TCR beta clonotypes.

The sample holds many counts of this clonotype. Its specificity is not known. Per the germline V gene, CDR1 is SEHNR and CDR2 is FQNEAQ (reference sequence). The V end lost 0 bases, the J end lost 6 bases, and 15 bases lay between the germline ends. The CDR3 is 15 amino acids. TCRdb ran MiXCR on the reads and lists one entry per CDR3 protein. Of hundreds of thousands of distinct CDR3 sequences listed, 25% to 35% are singletons. Sequenced material: cultured PBMCs, taken from culture after CMV antigen stimulation. The chain has TRBV7-9 and TRBJ2-7; TRBD2 is a possible D gene (6 bases). The TCR comes from a human donor in good health (CMV status not recorded). Some clones in this sample may be carry-over from other donors' samples. In DNA form, the CDR3 reads TGTGCCAGCAGCTTAGCTAGGGGACTCCTGGCCGAGCAGTACTTC. Amino acid sequence: CASSLARGLLAEQYF.